This T cell receptor (beta chain) was captured in a study of shared clonotypes between healthy human individuals. The protocol was immunoSEQ multiplex PCR, while the TCRdb copy is restricted to in-frame clones and leaves out a portion. The table has around 1.4 million clones, 98% to 99% seen once. Germline V gene data show CDR1 as LNHDA and CDR2 as SQIVND (reference sequence). CDR3 size: 14 residues. V dropped 4 bases and J dropped 4 bases, with 12 bases sitting between them. The specimen sequenced was naive CD4+ T cells sorted from blood. Regarding subset: CD45RA+ positively selected. The clonotype originates from a man aged 25-45 years in good health. The chain has TRBV19 and TRBJ2-3; no reliable D call. The CDR3 coding sequence is TGTGCCAGTAGTAAGGTGTATTACTCAGATACGCAGTATTTT. Translating gives CASSKVYYSDTQYF.